This is a list of T cell receptor beta chains from one sample in a study of CD8 T cells in ankylosing spondylitis. TCRdb re-called the 5' RACE reads with MiXCR, one entry per CDR3 protein. Seen here are 130,000 or so distinct CDR3 sequences, 7% observed once, and the top ten hold 12%. The specimen was blood, either unsorted or a sorted T cell fraction (not recorded which). All receptors come from a male donor with ankylosing spondylitis or in good health (not recorded which). CDR3s leave out the opening cysteine and the closing phenylalanine or tryptophan.

J: TRBJ2-2
V: TRBV11-2
CDR3: ASSLAGRNTGELF

J: TRBJ2-1
V: TRBV4-2
CDR3: ASSLDRTRAINEQF

J: TRBJ2-2
V: TRBV5-1
CDR3: ASSLGQVETGELF

J: TRBJ2-1
V: TRBV5-1
CDR3: ASTGHSSYNEQF

J: TRBJ2-2
V: TRBV12-3/TRBV12-4
CDR3: ASSFSFSGIYLTGELF

J: TRBJ2-2
V: TRBV20-1
CDR3: SAFLAGLNTGELF

J: TRBJ1-5
V: TRBV20-1
CDR3: CARDISRDRGDHPQH

J: TRBJ2-5
V: TRBV18
CDR3: ASSPIRDAETQY

J: TRBJ1-4
V: TRBV7-2
CDR3: ASSPTFRRINEKLF

J: TRBJ1-2
V: TRBV20-1
CDR3: SARQNNYGYT

J: TRBJ1-1
V: TRBV20-1
CDR3: SATLLRAF

J: TRBJ1-5
V: TRBV28
CDR3: ASSDRVVSQPQH

J: TRBJ2-1
V: TRBV7-6
CDR3: ASSRLAETYNEQF

J: TRBJ2-7
V: TRBV5-5
CDR3: ASSLTPRGGNEQY

J: TRBJ2-7
V: TRBV5-1
CDR3: ASSSEAVSYEQY

J: TRBJ2-2
V: TRBV28
CDR3: ATEGLTGELF

J: TRBJ2-2
V: TRBV5-1
CDR3: ASSRLGLANTGELF

J: TRBJ1-6
V: TRBV7-2
CDR3: ASSLTTGQRSPLH

J: TRBJ2-7
V: TRBV15
CDR3: ATSRGRDYEQY

J: TRBJ2-5
V: TRBV12-3/TRBV12-4
CDR3: ASSSLGETQY

J: TRBJ2-3
V: TRBV4-1
CDR3: ASSQGPAKYTDTQY

J: TRBJ2-1
V: TRBV7-6
CDR3: ASSPGNEQF